The next 3 T cell receptor beta chains were all read from a single sample in a study of blood T cells in healthy people across ages. It was with a sample-barcoded 5' primer and a J-beta primer mix that a second PCR of roughly 7 to 12 cycles was run. Each CDR3 protein gets one entry after TCRdb re-called the 5' RACE reads with MiXCR. Of approximately 1.5 million distinct CDR3 sequences listed, roughly 43% are singletons. Material for sequencing was blood. The receptors were sampled from a woman aged 18-29 years in good health.

V usage is TRBV2 and J usage is TRBJ2-7; 8 bases align to TRBD2. The end of the DNA fits TRBJ2-5 better, so the J call may be wrong. The CDR3 contains 15 residues. In germline, CDR1 is SNHLY, CDR2 FYNNEI. The CDR3 DNA follows: TGTGCCAGCAGTGGAGTAGCGGGACTTCGGGAGACCCAGTACTTC. Residues: CASSGVAGLRETQYF.

V gene TRBV29-1 combines with J gene TRBJ2-7, with a possible D match to TRBD1 (5 bases). This CDR3 region has 13 residues. The germline V and J ends were trimmed by 4 bases and 1 base, with 11 bases remaining between them. CDR1 and CDR2 from the germline V gene are SQVTM and ANQGSEA. In DNA form, the CDR3 reads TGCAGCGTTGTACAGGTAGATTCCTACGAGCAGTACTTC. Translated, it gives CSVVQVDSYEQYF.

The chain recombines TRBV24-1 with TRBJ2-1; 8 bases line up with TRBD2. CDR3 size: 12 residues. The germline V gene has CDR1 KGHDR and CDR2 SFDVKD. The junction had 2 bases not matched to a gene; V was cut back by 8 bases and J by 6 bases. In DNA, the CDR3 is TGTGCCACCAACGGGGGGGCCAATGAGCAGTTCTTC. It yields the protein CATNGGANEQFF.